This is a list of T cell receptor beta chains from one sample in a study of T cells in Graves' hyperthyroidism and ophthalmopathy. Each CDR3 protein gets one entry after TCRdb re-called the multiplex PCR reads with MiXCR. Of 640,000 or so distinct CDR3 sequences listed, approximately 14% are singletons. The source material was blood. These receptors all come from a woman in her 40s with Graves' ophthalmopathy. Each CDR3 is given with its conserved first and last residue. The D gene is left open where the match is weak. Where a row states a size, it is once, few, many or the class of an expanded clone; other rows omit it.

d_call j_call clone_size v_call cdr3_nt cdr3_aa
NA TRBJ1-2 many TRBV7-8 TGTGCCAGCAGCGCCCCCTGGGGGTCCTATGGCTACACCTTC CASSAPWGSYGYTF
NA TRBJ2-2 many TRBV11-2 TGTGCCAGCAGCTTATATGGTAGTCTGGGCGGGGAGCTGTTTTTT CASSLYGSLGGELFF
NA TRBJ1-1 few TRBV9 TGTGCCAGCAGCGTTTCCTCGAACACTGAAGCTTTCTTT CASSVSSNTEAFF
NA TRBJ2-5 many TRBV28 TGTGCCAGCACCACTTCCCGGGGGAGGGAGACCCAGTACTTC CASTTSRGRETQYF
NA TRBJ2-7 many TRBV7-6 TGTGCCAGCAGCTCCTCCGGGGAGACCTACGAGCAGTACTTC CASSSSGETYEQYF
NA TRBJ1-1 many TRBV29-1 TGCAGCGTTGAGCGACAGCCTGAAGCTTTCTTT CSVERQPEAFF
NA TRBJ2-7 NA TRBV28 TGTGCCAGCAGAGATACTACATCAGGGCCCTACGAGCAGTACTTC CASRDTTSGPYEQYF
TRBD1 TRBJ2-7 NA TRBV30 TGTGCCTCGCCACGGACAGGTTCCTACGAGCAGTACTTC CASPRTGSYEQYF
TRBD1 TRBJ1-2 NA TRBV6-2/TRBV6-3 TGTGCCAGCAGGCAGGACAGGGGTTTCGGCTACACCTTC CASRQDRGFGYTF
TRBD2 TRBJ2-5 NA TRBV7-9 TGTGCCAGCAGTTGGGGGCTAGCGGGCAGAGAGACCCAGTACTTC CASSWGLAGRETQYF
NA TRBJ2-7 NA TRBV11-3 TGTGCCAGCAGGCTGGAGGGCGAGCAGTACTTC CASRLEGEQYF
TRBD1 TRBJ2-7 many TRBV6-1 TGTGCCAGCAGTGCAGGGGGTGTGGGCGGCTACGAGCAGTACTTC CASSAGGVGGYEQYF
TRBD2 TRBJ2-4 many TRBV28 TGTGCCAGCAGGGGGCTAGCGGGAGACTCGTACATTCAGTACTTC CASRGLAGDSYIQYF
NA TRBJ1-1 NA TRBV3-1 TGTGCCAGCAGCCAACTTACGGGCACTGAAGCTTTCTTT CASSQLTGTEAFF
NA TRBJ2-5 many TRBV5-1 TGCGCCAGCAGCCCAAGGGAAGGTCGGGAGACCCAGTACTTC CASSPREGRETQYF
NA TRBJ2-2 few TRBV28 TGTGCCAGCAGTTTCCAACTCACCGGGGAGCTGTTTTTT CASSFQLTGELFF